This T cell receptor beta chain was sequenced for a study of early T cells in non-severe SARS-CoV-2 infection. At the level of the study: Chains stayed unpaired after sequencing of bulk RNA from unsorted whole blood. Study conclusions and caveats: Reliance on VDJdb matching favored anti-spike CD8 responses; private and CD4 specificities were missed.

Germline assignment: CDR1 SNHLY and CDR2 FYNNEI. Trimming stripped 6 bases from V and 0 bases from J, with 10 bases between. There are 14 residues in the CDR3. This clonotype was seen only a few times. The antigen remains unidentified. Unique molecular identifiers tagged individual cDNA molecules. TCRdb re-called the 5' RACE reads with MiXCR, one entry per CDR3 protein. This table holds tens of thousands of distinct CDR3 sequences, around 6.6% found once. Sequenced here: whole blood, sampled at baseline. V gene TRBV2 combines with J gene TRBJ2-3, with D perhaps matching TRBD2 (6 bases). This TCR was recovered from an adult who was a healthcare worker with PCR-confirmed SARS-CoV-2 infection or an uninfected control (not recorded which). The CDR3: CASSVTRSTDTQYF. In DNA form, the CDR3 reads TGTGCCAGCAGCGTGACTAGAAGCACAGATACGCAGTATTTT.